The clone carrying this T cell receptor beta chain was counted at least ten times. This CDR3 is built from 16 residues. CDR1 is SGHTA and CDR2 is FQGNSA in the germline V gene. Trimming took 4 bases from V and 0 from J, leaving 13 bases between them. TCRdb called the 5' RACE reads again in MiXCR, with one record for every CDR3 protein. The sample lists approximately 34,000 distinct CDR3 sequences, about 10% occurring once. This sample was taken from a study of T cells after yellow fever vaccination. This clonotype was obtained from a man between 18 and 35 years old who received the YFV17D yellow fever vaccine. The chain carries TRBV7-2 and TRBJ2-4; the D is unclear. The sequencing used PBMCs, either bulk or a sorted T-cell subset (CD4+, CD8+, memory, or dextramer-sorted; not recorded which), collected less than 16 days after the first yellow fever vaccination. In DNA form, the CDR3 reads TGTGCCAGCAGCTCGACACCTCAAATAGCCAAAAACATTCAGTACTTC. This encodes CASSSTPQIAKNIQYF. Complete variable domain (other parts from reference TRBV7-2 and TRBJ2-4): GAGVSQSPSNKVTEKGKDVELRCDPISGHTALYWYRQSLGQGLEFLIYFQGNSAPDKSGLPSDRFSAERTGGSVSTLTIQRTQQEDSAVYLCASSSTPQIAKNIQYFGAGTRLSVL.